Each of the 5 T cell receptor beta chains below was sequenced from the same sample in a study of T cells in Graves' hyperthyroidism and ophthalmopathy. Amplified TCR beta CDR3 regions derived from RNA transcripts. Primed by the HTBI set, a first-round RT-PCR was run on the TCR CDR3. Using its own MiXCR run on the multiplex PCR reads, TCRdb lists one record per CDR3 protein. Of some 620,000 distinct CDR3 sequences listed, 15% to 20% are singletons. Sequenced material: blood. Receptors were obtained from a young woman with Graves' hyperthyroidism.

This clonotype was observed many times. The chain couples TRBV27 to TRBJ1-4; a possible D gene is TRBD1 (5 bases). CDR1 MNHEY and CDR2 SMNVEV come from the germline V gene (reference sequence). V was trimmed by 3 bases and J by 5 bases, leaving 10 bases between them. The CDR3 has 14 amino acids. The CDR3 DNA sequence: TGTGCCAGCAGTTTTGCAGGGCCGAATGAAAAACTGTTTTTT. This codes for CASSFAGPNEKLFF.

This clonotype has a count of ten or more. The V gene is TRBV2, the J gene TRBJ2-3; TRBD1 aligns across 10 bases. Germline assignment: CDR1 SNHLY and CDR2 FYNNEI. After removal of 8 bases from V and 4 bases from J, the junction contained 3 bases not matched to a gene. CDR3 length: 13 amino acids. CDR3 sequence: CASGQGVADTQYF. Here the CDR3 DNA reads TGTGCCAGCGGACAGGGGGTGGCAGATACGCAGTATTTT. Full variable domain (missing parts from reference TRBV2 and TRBJ2-3): EPEVTQTPSHQVTQMGQEVILRCVPISNHLYFYWYRQILGQKVEFLVSFYNNEISEKSEIFDDQFSVERPDGSNFTLKIRSTKLEDSAMYFCASGQGVADTQYFGPGTRLTVL.

This clonotype appeared many times. The V and J genes are TRBV28 and TRBJ2-1, with unresolved D. The V end lost 5 bases, the J end lost 10 bases, and 9 bases lay between the germline ends. Germline CDR1 MDHEN, CDR2 SYDVKM. The CDR3 is 11 residues long. The CDR3 sequence is CASSKKREQFF. For the CDR3, the DNA is TGTGCCAGCAGTAAGAAAAGGGAGCAGTTCTTC.

This clonotype was detected only a few times. This rearrangement joins TRBV20-1 to TRBJ1-1, with a possible D match to TRBD1 (5 bases). Between the trimmed V and J ends, which lost 0 bases and 6 bases, there was a span of 17 bases. The V gene's germline CDR1 is DFQATT and CDR2 SNEGSKA (reference sequence). The length of the CDR3 is 15 residues. The CDR3 DNA reads as TGCAGTGCTAGAGATCTCGGGACCGCGAGGGCTGAAGCTTTCTTT. Translating gives CSARDLGTARAEAFF.

This clonotype was detected ten times or more. The rearrangement links TRBV5-1 to TRBJ1-2, with a tentative D call TRBD1 (5 bases). Per germline, CDR1 SGHRS and CDR2 YFSETQ. The CDR3 loop spans 13 amino acids. V was clipped by 0 bases and J by 8 bases, with 11 bases between them. This CDR3 is CASSLEGEEGYTF. The CDR3 nucleotides read TGCGCCAGCAGCTTGGAAGGGGAGGAAGGCTACACCTTC. The full variable domain, with the rest looked up from reference TRBV5-1 and TRBJ1-2, is KAGVTQTPRYLIKTRGQQVTLSCSPISGHRSVSWYQQTPGQGLQFLFEYFSETQRNKGNFPGRFSGRQFSNSRSEMNVSTLELGDSALYLCASSLEGEEGYTFGSGTRLTVV.